The clone carrying this T cell receptor beta chain appeared a few times. Its antigen is currently unknown. These data come from a study of T cells in Graves' hyperthyroidism and ophthalmopathy. Overall study results and limits: Ophthalmopathy was identified by the model a median around 6.9 months ahead of onset. Most thyroid-expanded clonotypes above 0.001 were also found in blood.

Reasons for excluding patients were uncontrolled infection, other autoimmune disease, pregnancy or lactation. Template material for amplifying TCR beta CDR3 regions consisted of RNA transcripts. The TCR CDR3 was amplified in a first-round RT-PCR using the HTBI primer set. In TCRdb, the multiplex PCR reads were re-called with MiXCR into one record per CDR3 protein. Of more than 550,000 distinct CDR3 sequences listed, 45% are singletons. Germline V lookup: CDR1 KGHDR, CDR2 SFDVKD. V lost 3 bases to trimming and J lost 7 bases, with 6 bases between them. The CDR3 covers 12 residues. This chain uses TRBV24-1 with TRBJ2-1; no definite D call. This receptor was taken from an adult man with Graves' disease, either hyperthyroidism or ophthalmopathy (not recorded which). The sequencing input was peripheral blood or thyroid tissue (not recorded which). The CDR3 DNA follows: TGTGCCACCAGTGATCGGTGGAATGAGCAGTTCTTC. Translation gives CATSDRWNEQFF.